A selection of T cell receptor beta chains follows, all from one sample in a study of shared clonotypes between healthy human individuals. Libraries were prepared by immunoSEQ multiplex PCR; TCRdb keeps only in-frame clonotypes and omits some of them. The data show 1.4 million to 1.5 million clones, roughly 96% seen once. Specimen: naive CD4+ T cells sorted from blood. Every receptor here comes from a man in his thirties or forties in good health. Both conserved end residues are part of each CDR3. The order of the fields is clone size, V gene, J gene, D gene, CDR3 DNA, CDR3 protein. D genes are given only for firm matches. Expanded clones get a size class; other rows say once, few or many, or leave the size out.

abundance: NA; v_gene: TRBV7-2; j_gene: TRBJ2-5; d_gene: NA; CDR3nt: TGTGCCAGCAGCTCACGTTTAGTTGGACTACAAGAGACCCAGTACTTC; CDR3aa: CASSSRLVGLQETQYF
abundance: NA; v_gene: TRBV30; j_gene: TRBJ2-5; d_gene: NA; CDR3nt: TGTGCCTGGAGTGTACAGTCAGGCCTGCAAGAGACCCAGTACTTC; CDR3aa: CAWSVQSGLQETQYF
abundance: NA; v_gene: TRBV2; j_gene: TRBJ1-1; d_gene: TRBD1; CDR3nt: TGTGCCAGCATCGGACAGGGGGGTGAGGCTTTCTTT; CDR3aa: CASIGQGGEAFF
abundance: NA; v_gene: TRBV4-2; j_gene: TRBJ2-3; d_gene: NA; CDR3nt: TGTGCCAGCAGCCAAGGCCTGAGGATATATAGGGCAGATACGCAGTATTTT; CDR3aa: CASSQGLRIYRADTQYF
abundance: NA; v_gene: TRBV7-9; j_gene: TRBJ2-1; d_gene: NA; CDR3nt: TGTGCCAGCAGCCCTTACAATGAGCAGTTCTTC; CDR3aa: CASSPYNEQFF
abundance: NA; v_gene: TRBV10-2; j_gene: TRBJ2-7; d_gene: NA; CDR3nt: TGCGCCAGCAGTGAGTCGACCCCAGATACCTACGAGCAGTACTTC; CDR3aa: CASSESTPDTYEQYF
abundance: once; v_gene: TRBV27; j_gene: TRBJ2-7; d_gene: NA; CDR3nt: TGTGCCAGCAGTCGGACCCGTTCCTACGAGCAGTACTTC; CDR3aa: CASSRTRSYEQYF
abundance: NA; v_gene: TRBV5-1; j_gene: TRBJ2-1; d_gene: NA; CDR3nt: TGCGCCAGCAGCTTGGGGGGAGGAGATGAGCAGTTCTTC; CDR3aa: CASSLGGGDEQFF
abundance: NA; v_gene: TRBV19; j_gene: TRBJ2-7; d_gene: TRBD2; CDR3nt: TGTGCCAGTAGTCTGGCGGGAGGGGGCGGCGAGCAGTACTTC; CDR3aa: CASSLAGGGGEQYF
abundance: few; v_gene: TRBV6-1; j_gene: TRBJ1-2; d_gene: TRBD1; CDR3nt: TGTGCCGGCCGGGACAGGTATTATGGCTACACCTTC; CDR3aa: CAGRDRYYGYTF
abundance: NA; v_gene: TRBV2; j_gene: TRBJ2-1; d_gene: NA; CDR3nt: TGTGCCAGCAGACTCGACAGGGCGGGGGGTGAGCAGTTCTTC; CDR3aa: CASRLDRAGGEQFF
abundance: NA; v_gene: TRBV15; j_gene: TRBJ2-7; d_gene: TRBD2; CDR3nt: TGTGCCACCAGCAGAGCTAGCGGGAGTTCCTACGAGCAGTACTTC; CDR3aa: CATSRASGSSYEQYF
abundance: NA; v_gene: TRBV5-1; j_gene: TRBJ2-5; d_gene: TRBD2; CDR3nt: TGCGCCAGCAGCTTTGAACTAGCGGGACAAGAGACCCAGTACTTC; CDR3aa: CASSFELAGQETQYF
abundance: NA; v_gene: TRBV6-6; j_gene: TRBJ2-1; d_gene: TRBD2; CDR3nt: TGTGCCAGCAGCCCCTCCGGACTAGCGGGAGACAATGAGCAGTTCTTC; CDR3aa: CASSPSGLAGDNEQFF
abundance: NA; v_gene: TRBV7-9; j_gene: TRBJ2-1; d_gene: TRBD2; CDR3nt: TGTGCCAGCAGCTTAGATCTAGCGGGAGGCGATGAGCAGTTCTTC; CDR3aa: CASSLDLAGGDEQFF
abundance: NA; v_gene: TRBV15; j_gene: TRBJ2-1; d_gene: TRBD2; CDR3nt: TGTGCCACCAGCAGAGATGGACTAGGTAGGAGTGAGCAGTTCTTC; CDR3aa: CATSRDGLGRSEQFF
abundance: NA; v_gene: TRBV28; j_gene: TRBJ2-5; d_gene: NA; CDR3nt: TGTGCCACCACCGGGGGTCCTGGACAGCAAGAGACCCAGTACTTC; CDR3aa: CATTGGPGQQETQYF
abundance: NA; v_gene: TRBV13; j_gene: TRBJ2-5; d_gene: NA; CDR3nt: TGTGCCAGCAGCTTCGGGTGGGCCGGCATGGGTCCCCAGTACTTC; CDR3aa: CASSFGWAGMGPQYF
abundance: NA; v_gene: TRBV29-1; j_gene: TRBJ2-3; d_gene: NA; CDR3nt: TGCAGCGTAAGGGGTCGCAGCACAGATACGCAGTATTTT; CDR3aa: CSVRGRSTDTQYF
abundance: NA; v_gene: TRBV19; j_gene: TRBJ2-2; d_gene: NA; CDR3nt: TGTGCCAGTAGTATCAGACAGCTACCGAACACCGGGGAGCTGTTTTTT; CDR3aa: CASSIRQLPNTGELFF
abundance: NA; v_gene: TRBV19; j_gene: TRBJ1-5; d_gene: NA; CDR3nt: TGTGCCACCAAACAGGGAGTGCCTAATCAGCCCCAGCATTTT; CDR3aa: CATKQGVPNQPQHF
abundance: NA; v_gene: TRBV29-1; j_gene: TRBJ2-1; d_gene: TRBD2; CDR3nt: TGCAGCGCCCACAGGACTAGCGGGTTTCAGGAGCAGTTCTTC; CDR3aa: CSAHRTSGFQEQFF
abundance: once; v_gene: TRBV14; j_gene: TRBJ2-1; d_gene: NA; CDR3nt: TGTGCCAGCAGCCATACCCCAGGGGAGTACAATGAGCAGTTCTTC; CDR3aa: CASSHTPGEYNEQFF
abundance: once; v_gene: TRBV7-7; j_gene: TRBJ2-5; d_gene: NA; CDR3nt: TGTGCTAGCAGCCGATCAGGGGTCTTCCAAGAGACCCAGTACTTC; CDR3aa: CASSRSGVFQETQYF
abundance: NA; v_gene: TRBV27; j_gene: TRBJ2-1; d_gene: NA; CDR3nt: TGTGCCAGCAGTACGCGGCTAGCCGGGTACAATGAGCAGTTCTTC; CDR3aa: CASSTRLAGYNEQFF
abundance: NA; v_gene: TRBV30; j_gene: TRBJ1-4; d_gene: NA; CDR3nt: TGTGCCTGGAGTCCAACTAATGAAAAACTGTTTTTT; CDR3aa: CAWSPTNEKLFF
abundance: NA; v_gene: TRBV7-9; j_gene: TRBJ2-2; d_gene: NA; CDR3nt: TGCGCCAGCAGCCCGCGGGGGAACACCGGGGAGCTGTTTTTT; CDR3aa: CASSPRGNTGELFF
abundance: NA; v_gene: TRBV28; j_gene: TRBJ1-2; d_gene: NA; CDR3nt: TGTGCCAGCAGTTTGCCGAACTATGGCTACACCTTC; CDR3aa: CASSLPNYGYTF
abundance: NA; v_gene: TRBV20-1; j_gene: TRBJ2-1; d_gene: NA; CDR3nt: TGCAGTGCTAGCCCTAGTGACGAGCAGTTCTTC; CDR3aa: CSASPSDEQFF
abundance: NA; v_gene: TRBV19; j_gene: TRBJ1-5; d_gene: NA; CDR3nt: TGTGCCAGTACAGGTCTAGGGGATCAGCCCCAGCATTTT; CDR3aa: CASTGLGDQPQHF
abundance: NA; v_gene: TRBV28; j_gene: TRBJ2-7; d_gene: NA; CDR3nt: TGTGCCAGCAGTTCTCACTCCACTATTAACGAGCAGTACTTC; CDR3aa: CASSSHSTINEQYF
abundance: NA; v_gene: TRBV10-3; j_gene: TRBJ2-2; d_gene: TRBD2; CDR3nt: TGTGCCATCAGTGACCCTCCAGGACTAGCGGGAGACTTGGACACCGGGGAGCTGTTTTTT; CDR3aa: CAISDPPGLAGDLDTGELFF
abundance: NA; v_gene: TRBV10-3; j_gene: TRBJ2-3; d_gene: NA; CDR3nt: TGTGCCATCTCGGGCGGGGGCACAGATACGCAGTATTTT; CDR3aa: CAISGGGTDTQYF
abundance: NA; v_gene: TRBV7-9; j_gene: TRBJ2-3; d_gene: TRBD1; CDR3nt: TGTGCCAGCAGCTCTCGGGACAGATTATGGGATACGCAGTATTTT; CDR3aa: CASSSRDRLWDTQYF
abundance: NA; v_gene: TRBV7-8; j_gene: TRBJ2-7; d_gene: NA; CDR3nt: TGTGCCAGCAGCATCACTAAGATCTACGAGCAGTACTTC; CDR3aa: CASSITKIYEQYF
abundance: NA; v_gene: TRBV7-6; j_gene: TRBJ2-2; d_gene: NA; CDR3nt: TGTGCCAGCAGCTTAGCATCCAACCTGGGGACCGGGGAGCTGTTTTTT; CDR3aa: CASSLASNLGTGELFF
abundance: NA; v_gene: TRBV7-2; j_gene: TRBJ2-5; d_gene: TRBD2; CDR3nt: TGTGCCAGCAGCTCCCCGGGACTAGCGCAGTACTTC; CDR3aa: CASSSPGLAQYF
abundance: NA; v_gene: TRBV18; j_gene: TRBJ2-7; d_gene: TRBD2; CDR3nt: TGTGCCAGCTCACAAGGGACTAGCGGGGAATACGAGCAGTACTTC; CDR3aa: CASSQGTSGEYEQYF
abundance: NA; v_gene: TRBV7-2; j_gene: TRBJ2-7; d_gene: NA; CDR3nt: TGTGCCAGCAGTCCCGGGCGCAGTCTCTCCTACGAGCAGTACTTC; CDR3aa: CASSPGRSLSYEQYF
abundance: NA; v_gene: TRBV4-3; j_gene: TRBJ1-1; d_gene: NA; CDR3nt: TGCGCCAGCAGCCAAGACCTCGGGACTTCTGGTGGGTTGAACACTGAAGCTTTCTTT; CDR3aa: CASSQDLGTSGGLNTEAFF
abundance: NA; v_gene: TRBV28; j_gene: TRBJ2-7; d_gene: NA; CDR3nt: TGTGCCAGCAGTTTAGGGGCGACAGGCTCCTACGAGCAGTACTTC; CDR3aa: CASSLGATGSYEQYF
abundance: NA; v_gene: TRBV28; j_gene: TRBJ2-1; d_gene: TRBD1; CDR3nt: TGTGCCAGCATGGGACAGGGGATAGTCTACAATGAGCAGTTCTTC; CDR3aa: CASMGQGIVYNEQFF
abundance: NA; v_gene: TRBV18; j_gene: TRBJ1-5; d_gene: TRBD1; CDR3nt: TGTGCCAGCTCACCAACAGGGGGCGCGGATCAGCCCCAGCATTTT; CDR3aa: CASSPTGGADQPQHF
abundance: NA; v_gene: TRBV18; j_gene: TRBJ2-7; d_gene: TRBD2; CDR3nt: TGTGCCAGCTCACCTCTCAGCGGGAGCAATTTATACGAGCAGTACTTC; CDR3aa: CASSPLSGSNLYEQYF